This T cell receptor (beta chain) was documented in a study of human T cells and chemical hapten exposure. Study overall: Per-sample TCR yield variation was attributed mainly to small pooled library volume differences.

Per the original methods: A typical sample had roughly 91,000 TCRs, with about 23,224 to 750,000 overall. One entry per CDR3 protein results from TCRdb running MiXCR on the 5' RACE reads. For this entry, the V and J calls and clone size follow TCRdb and not the study's own pipeline. The data contain about 140,000 distinct CDR3 sequences, approximately 4% of them singletons. It was unfractionated whole blood from which total RNA was extracted. This clonotype was counted between two and nine times. Its antigen is still unknown. This CDR3 has 15 residues. Germline V gene data show CDR1 as GTSNPN and CDR2 as SVGIG (reference sequence). J lost 2 bases, V lost 3 bases, and 7 bases had no gene match. Study-wide results and caveats: The study found that DPC sensitization did not change TCRs above 1 in 1000 frequency.

The J gene is TRBJ1-5, the V gene TRBV30, with TRBD1 identical over 7 bases. This clonotype was obtained from a female donor in good health. The DNA of the CDR3 is TGTGCCTGGAGCTCTAACAGGGGTTGCAATCAGCCCCAGCATTTT. Its translation is CAWSSNRGCNQPQHF.